These T cell receptor beta chains were read from a single sample in a study of T cell changes during pregnancy in multiple sclerosis. Profiling relied on immunoSEQ multiplex PCR, and the TCRdb table lists in-frame clones only, not all of them. The sample comprises some 59,000 clones, approximately 90% of which are singletons, and 2% to 3% rests with the top ten. Sequenced here: peripheral blood, sampled in the first trimester of pregnancy. The receptors derive from a female donor with multiple sclerosis, enrolled in a pregnancy study. Each CDR3 is given without its conserved first and last residue. Fields, in order: J gene, V gene, CDR3 protein.

J gene: TRBJ1-2; V gene: TRBV18; CDR3 protein: ASSLGTGLNYGYT
J gene: TRBJ2-7; V gene: TRBV6-1; CDR3 protein: ASSRQQGTSYEQY
J gene: TRBJ2-3; V gene: TRBV4-1; CDR3 protein: ASSQDWTGGVDTQY
J gene: TRBJ2-2; V gene: TRBV13; CDR3 protein: ASSVGLAGVAGELF
J gene: TRBJ2-5; V gene: TRBV7-9; CDR3 protein: ASRHNGETRKETQY
J gene: TRBJ1-1; V gene: TRBV29-1; CDR3 protein: SVEGRDTEAF
J gene: TRBJ2-2; V gene: TRBV2; CDR3 protein: ASSEARASGMGGELF
J gene: TRBJ2-3; V gene: TRBV19; CDR3 protein: ASSPGLTDTQY
J gene: TRBJ2-7; V gene: TRBV30; CDR3 protein: AWGVGTGIPYEQY
J gene: TRBJ1-1; V gene: TRBV7-8; CDR3 protein: ASSPYNRGQNTEAF
J gene: TRBJ2-5; V gene: TRBV2; CDR3 protein: ASVSRTSGGAETQY
J gene: TRBJ2-1; V gene: TRBV5-1; CDR3 protein: ASSLEGGFSYNEQF
J gene: TRBJ2-5; V gene: TRBV7-2; CDR3 protein: ASSPRPGIQETQY
J gene: TRBJ1-2; V gene: TRBV7-9; CDR3 protein: ASSAFQGESRGYT